This TCR beta chain derives from a study of Ad26.COV2.S vaccination and SARS-CoV-2 variants. CDR3 length equals 16 residues. CDR1 MNHEY and CDR2 SMNVEV come from the germline V gene (reference sequence). V was pared by 1 base and J by 5 bases, with 17 bases between. The treatment is: around 19 received Ad26.COV2.S at low or high dose, single or two shots; about 5 received placebo; per-sample allocation not given. At day 63 after the first vaccine or placebo injection, samples were drawn. Some clones are missing from TCRdb's copy, which holds only in-frame ones; the method was immunoSEQ multiplex PCR. The data show about 390,000 clones, with roughly 90% seen just once and under 2% held by the top ten.

The material sequenced was peripheral blood, taken in a trial of Ad26.COV2.S vaccine versus placebo. The receptor's source is a person aged 18-65 years who received the Ad26.COV2.S COVID-19 vaccine or a placebo. V is TRBV27 and J is TRBJ2-5; no reliable D call. In nucleotides, the CDR3 is TGTGCCAGCAGTTTATGGGCTAGTATCTCTGCGGAGACCCAGTACTTC. It encodes CASSLWASISAETQYF.